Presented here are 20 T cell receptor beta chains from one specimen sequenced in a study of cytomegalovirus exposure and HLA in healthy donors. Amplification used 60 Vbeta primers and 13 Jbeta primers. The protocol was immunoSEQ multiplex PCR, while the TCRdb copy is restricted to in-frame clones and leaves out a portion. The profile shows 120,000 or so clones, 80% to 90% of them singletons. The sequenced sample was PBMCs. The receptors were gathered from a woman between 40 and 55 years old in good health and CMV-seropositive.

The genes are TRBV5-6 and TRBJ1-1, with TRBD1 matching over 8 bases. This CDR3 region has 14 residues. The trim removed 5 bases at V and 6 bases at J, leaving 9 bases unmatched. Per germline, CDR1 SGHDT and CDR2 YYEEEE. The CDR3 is CASRSYRGVAEAFF. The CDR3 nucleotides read TGTGCCAGCAGGTCCTACAGGGGGGTCGCTGAAGCTTTCTTT.

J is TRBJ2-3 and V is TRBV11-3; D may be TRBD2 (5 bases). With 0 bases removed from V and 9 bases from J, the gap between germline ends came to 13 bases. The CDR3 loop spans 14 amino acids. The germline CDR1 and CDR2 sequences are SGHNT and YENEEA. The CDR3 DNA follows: TGTGCCAGCAGCTTAGATTCCATAGCGAAAACGCAGTATTTT. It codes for CASSLDSIAKTQYF. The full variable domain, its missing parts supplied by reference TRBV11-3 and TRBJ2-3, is EAGVVQSPRYKIIEKKQPVAFWCNPISGHNTLYWYLQNLGQGPELLIRYENEEAVDDSQLPKDRFSAERLKGVDSTLKIQPAELGDSAVYLCASSLDSIAKTQYFGPGTRLTVL.

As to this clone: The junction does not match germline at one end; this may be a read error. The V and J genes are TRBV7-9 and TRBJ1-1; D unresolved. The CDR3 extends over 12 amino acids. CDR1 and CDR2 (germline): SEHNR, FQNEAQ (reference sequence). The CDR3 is CSSSSVNTEAFF. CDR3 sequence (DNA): TGTTCCAGCAGCAGCGTGAACACTGAAGCTTTCTTT.

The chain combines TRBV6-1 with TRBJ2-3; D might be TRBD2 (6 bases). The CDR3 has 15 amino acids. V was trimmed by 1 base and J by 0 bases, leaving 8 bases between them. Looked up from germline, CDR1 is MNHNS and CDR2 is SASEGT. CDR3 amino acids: CASSEGSGSTDTQYF. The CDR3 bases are TGTGCCAGCAGTGAAGGGAGCGGGAGCACAGATACGCAGTATTTT.

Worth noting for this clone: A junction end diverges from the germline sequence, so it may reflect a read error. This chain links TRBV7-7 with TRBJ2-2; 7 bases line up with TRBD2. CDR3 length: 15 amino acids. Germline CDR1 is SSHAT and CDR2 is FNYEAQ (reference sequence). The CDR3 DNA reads TGTGCTAGCAGCGCTTCGGGACTACTCACCGGGGAGCTGTTTTTT. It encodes CASSASGLLTGELFF.

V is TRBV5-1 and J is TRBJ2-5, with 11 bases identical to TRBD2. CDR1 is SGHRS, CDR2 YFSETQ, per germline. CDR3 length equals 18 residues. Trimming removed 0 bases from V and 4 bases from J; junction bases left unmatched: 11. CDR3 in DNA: TGCGCCAGCAGCTTGGGGGGGACTAGCGGCCGGAGGGGAGAGACCCAGTACTTC. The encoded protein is CASSLGGTSGRRGETQYF.

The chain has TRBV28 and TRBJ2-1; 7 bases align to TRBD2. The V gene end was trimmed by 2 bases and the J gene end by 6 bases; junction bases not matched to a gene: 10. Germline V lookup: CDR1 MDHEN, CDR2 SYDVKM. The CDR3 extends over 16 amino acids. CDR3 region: CASSLGGSSGRNEQFF. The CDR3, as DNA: TGTGCCAGCAGTTTAGGCGGGTCTAGCGGACGCAATGAGCAGTTCTTC.

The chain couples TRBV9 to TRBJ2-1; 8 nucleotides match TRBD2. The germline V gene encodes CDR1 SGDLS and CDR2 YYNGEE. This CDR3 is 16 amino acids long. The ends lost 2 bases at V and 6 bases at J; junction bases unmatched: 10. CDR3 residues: CASSVSGTSTGNEQFF. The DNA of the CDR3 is TGTGCCAGCAGCGTTTCCGGGACTAGTACTGGCAATGAGCAGTTCTTC.

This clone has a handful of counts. CDR3 DNA sequence: TGTGCCAGCAGTTTCCCGCAGGGTCTGACCTACGAGCAGTACTTC. Encoded protein: CASSFPQGLTYEQYF. The rearrangement links TRBV28 to TRBJ2-7, with D possibly TRBD1 on 5 matching bases. In germline, CDR1 is MDHEN, CDR2 SYDVKM. V lost 3 bases, J lost 2 bases, and 14 bases lay in between. The CDR3 covers 15 residues.

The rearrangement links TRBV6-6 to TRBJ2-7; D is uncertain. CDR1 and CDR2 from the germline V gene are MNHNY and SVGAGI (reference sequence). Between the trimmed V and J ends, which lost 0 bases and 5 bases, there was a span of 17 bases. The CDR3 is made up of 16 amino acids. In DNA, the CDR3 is TGTGCCAGCAGTTACTCGAGAACTCTCCGCGCCCACGAGCAGTACTTC. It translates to CASSYSRTLRAHEQYF.

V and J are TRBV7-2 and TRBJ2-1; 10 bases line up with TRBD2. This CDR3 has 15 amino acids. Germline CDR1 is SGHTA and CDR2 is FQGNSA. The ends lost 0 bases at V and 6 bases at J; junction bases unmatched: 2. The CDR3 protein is CASSLASSGGNEQFF. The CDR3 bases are TGTGCCAGCAGCTTAGCGTCTAGCGGGGGCAATGAGCAGTTCTTC.

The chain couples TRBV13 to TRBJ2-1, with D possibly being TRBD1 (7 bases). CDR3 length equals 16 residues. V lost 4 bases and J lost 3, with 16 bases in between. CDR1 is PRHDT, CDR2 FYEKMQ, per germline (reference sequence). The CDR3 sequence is CASSSNAGQNYNEQFF. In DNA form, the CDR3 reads TGTGCCAGCAGCTCTAACGCGGGACAGAACTACAATGAGCAGTTCTTC.

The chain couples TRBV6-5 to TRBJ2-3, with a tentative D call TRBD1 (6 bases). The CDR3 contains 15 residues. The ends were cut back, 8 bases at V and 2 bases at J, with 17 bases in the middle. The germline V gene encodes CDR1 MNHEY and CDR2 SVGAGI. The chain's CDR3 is CASWEDDRYTDTQYF. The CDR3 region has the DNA TGTGCCAGCTGGGAAGATGACAGGTACACAGATACGCAGTATTTT.

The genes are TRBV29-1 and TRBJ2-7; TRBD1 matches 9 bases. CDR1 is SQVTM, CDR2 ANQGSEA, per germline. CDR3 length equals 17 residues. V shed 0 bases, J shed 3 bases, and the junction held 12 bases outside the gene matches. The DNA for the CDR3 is TGCAGCGTTGAAGACTGGGACAGGGAAAGGGAAGACTACGAGCAGTACTTC. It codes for CSVEDWDREREDYEQYF.

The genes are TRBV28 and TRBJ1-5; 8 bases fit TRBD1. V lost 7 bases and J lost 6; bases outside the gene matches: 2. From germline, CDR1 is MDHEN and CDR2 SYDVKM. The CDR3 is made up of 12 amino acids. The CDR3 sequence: CASTGGSQPQHF. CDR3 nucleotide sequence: TGTGCCAGCACAGGGGGCAGTCAGCCCCAGCATTTT.

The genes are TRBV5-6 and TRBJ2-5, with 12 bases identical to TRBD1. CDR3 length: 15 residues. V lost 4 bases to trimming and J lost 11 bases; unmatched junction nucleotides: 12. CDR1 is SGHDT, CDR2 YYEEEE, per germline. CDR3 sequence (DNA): TGTGCCAGCAGCATCCGGGACAGGGGGCTGGGGGAGCAGTACTTC. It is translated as CASSIRDRGLGEQYF.

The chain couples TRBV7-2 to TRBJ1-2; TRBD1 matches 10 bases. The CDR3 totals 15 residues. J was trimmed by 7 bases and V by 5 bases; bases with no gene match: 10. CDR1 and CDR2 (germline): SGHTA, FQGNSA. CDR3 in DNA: TGTGCCAGCAGCCGGATTAGTGGGGACAGGGGTGGCTACACCTTC. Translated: CASSRISGDRGGYTF.

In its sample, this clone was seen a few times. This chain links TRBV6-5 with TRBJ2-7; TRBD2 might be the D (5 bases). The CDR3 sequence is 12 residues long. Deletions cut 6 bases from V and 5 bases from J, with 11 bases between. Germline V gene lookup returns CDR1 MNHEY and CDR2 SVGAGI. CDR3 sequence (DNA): TGTGCCAGCAGCTTACTCGGGGACGAGCAGTACTTC. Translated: CASSLLGDEQYF.

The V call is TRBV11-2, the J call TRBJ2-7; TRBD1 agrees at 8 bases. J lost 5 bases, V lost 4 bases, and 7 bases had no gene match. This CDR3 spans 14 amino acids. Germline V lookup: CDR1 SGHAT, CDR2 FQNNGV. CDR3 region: CASSSWTGSNEQYF. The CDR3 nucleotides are TGTGCCAGCAGCTCTTGGACAGGGTCTAACGAGCAGTACTTC. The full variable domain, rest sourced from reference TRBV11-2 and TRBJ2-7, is EAGVAQSPRYKIIEKRQSVAFWCNPISGHATLYWYQQILGQGPKLLIQFQNNGVVDDSQLPKDRFSAERLKGVDSTLKIQPAKLEDSAVYLCASSSWTGSNEQYFGPGTRLTVT.

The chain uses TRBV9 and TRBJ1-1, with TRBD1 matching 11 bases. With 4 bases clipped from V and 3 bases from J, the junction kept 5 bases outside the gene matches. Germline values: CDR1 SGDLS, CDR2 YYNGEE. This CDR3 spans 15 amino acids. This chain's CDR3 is CASSRGQGADTEAFF. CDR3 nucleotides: TGTGCCAGCAGCCGAGGACAGGGGGCGGACACTGAAGCTTTCTTT.